The following is a T cell receptor beta chain sequence with its context. This record comes from a study of blood T cell repertoires in COVID-19. V lost 1 base and J 5 bases, leaving 12 bases between the germline ends. This CDR3 has 14 amino acids. Germline V gene data show CDR1 as SGHVS and CDR2 as FQNEAQ. The method was immunoSEQ multiplex PCR; TCRdb's version includes in-frame clones alone and lacks a portion of them. The repertoire includes approximately 220,000 clones, about 90% of them detected once, and over 1% sits in the top ten. Sequencing was performed on PBMCs or T cells enriched from blood (not recorded which). V and J are TRBV7-8 and TRBJ2-7, with D possibly TRBD1 on 5 matching bases. The clonotype originates from a man aged 25-45 years who had recovered from COVID-19. CDR3 DNA sequence: TGTGCCAGCAGCTTAGTGAGACAGCCCAACGAGCAGTACTTC. It codes for CASSLVRQPNEQYF.